This TCR beta chain was found in a study of shared clonotypes between healthy human individuals. The wider study: CD4 naive and memory got three plates each, CD8 naive two, CD8 memory one.

CD45RO-negative cells were positively selected for CCR7, leaving out terminally differentiated effector memory CD45RA+ cells. Comment on this clone: Its cognate antigen is unknown.

The study's findings and limits: On the whole, naive subsets had larger estimated richness than memory subsets had. The four-donor shared clonotypes exceeded non-shared clonotypes in generation probability, with non-shared ones scoring lower. A handful of donors shared around 5.2% of their naive CD4 clonotypes.

Generated by immunoSEQ multiplex PCR, the TCRdb table keeps only in-frame clones and is missing some. Here the sample spans roughly 1,800,000 clones, roughly 95% being singletons. CDR1 and CDR2 from the germline V gene are SGHDT and YYEEEE. V shed 2 bases and J 1 base; nucleotides not matched to a gene: 12. The CDR3 length is 18 residues. The material sequenced was naive CD8+ T cells sorted from blood. The origin of this receptor is a man in his late teens or twenties in good health. The chain employs TRBV5-6 and TRBJ1-5; 7 bases line up with TRBD1. CDR3 sequence reads: CASSLQGWMTESNQPQHF. The CDR3 DNA follows: TGTGCCAGCAGCTTACAGGGGTGGATGACTGAAAGCAATCAGCCCCAGCATTTT.